This TCR beta chain was captured in a study of circulating CD8 cells and anti-PD-1 response in melanoma. This clonotype is labeled large (0.1 to 1%). Four subsets defined by PD-1 and/or TIGIT were sorted from live CD3+CD8+TCRalphabeta+ cells. TCR libraries were prepared from about 16 ng of total RNA with the QIAseq Immune Repertoire TCR panel. TCRdb independently ran MiXCR on the reads; one entry per CDR3 protein. The table shows about 620 distinct CDR3 sequences, with approximately 7% occurring only once. The TCR comes from a human donor with melanoma. The material sequenced was CD8+ T cells from PBMCs, taken at baseline or after one month of anti-PD-1 therapy (not recorded which).

The CDR3 region is CASSLDPNTGELFF. For the CDR3, the DNA is TGTGCCAGCAGCTTAGACCCGAACACCGGGGAGCTGTTTTTT. The gene calls are TRBV7-2 and TRBJ2-2; D is undetermined. Deletions cut 1 base from V and 0 bases from J, with 3 bases between. The CDR3 length is 14 residues. Germline V lookup: CDR1 SGHTA, CDR2 FQGNSA.